This passage covers 30 T cell receptor beta chains from one sample sequenced in a study of cytotoxic CD8 clonotypes in ibrutinib-treated CLL. Measured with immunoSEQ multiplex PCR; TCRdb has only the in-frame clones, and not every one. Found here are a few hundred thousand clones, around four fifths of them singletons; the top ten hold 6.5% to 8.5%. This specimen was PBMCs, taken before ibrutinib treatment. These receptors originate from a human donor with chronic lymphocytic leukemia.

The V gene is TRBV28, the J gene TRBJ2-3, with TRBD1 matching 7 bases. The V and J ends lost 5 bases and 1 base, in that order; junction bases with no gene match: 3. CDR1 and CDR2 from the germline V gene are MDHEN and SYDVKM. The CDR3 length is 14 residues. CDR3 DNA sequence: TGTGCCAGCAGTACCGGACAGGGCACAGATACGCAGTATTTT. Translated, it gives CASSTGQGTDTQYF.

V and J are TRBV13 and TRBJ2-2; D is unclear. CDR3 length equals 17 residues. Germline CDR1 and CDR2: PRHDT and FYEKMQ (reference sequence). Trimming took 5 bases from V and 5 from J, leaving 21 bases between them. The CDR3: CASSTPPRILRTGELFF. The CDR3, as DNA: TGTGCCAGCAGCACGCCTCCTAGGATTCTTAGAACCGGGGAGCTGTTTTTT.

V gene TRBV18 combines with J gene TRBJ1-2, with D possibly being TRBD1 (5 bases). Germline assignment: CDR1 KGHSH and CDR2 LQKENI. Trimming pared 1 base from V and 1 base from J, leaving 10 bases between. CDR3 length equals 15 residues. CDR3 loop: CASSPRGDVNYGYTF. The CDR3 bases are TGTGCCAGCTCACCACGGGGGGATGTTAACTATGGCTACACCTTC.

This clone occurred once. The rearrangement links TRBV10-2 to TRBJ2-7; 8 nucleotides agree with TRBD1. The CDR3 sequence is 15 residues long. V dropped 6 bases and J dropped 0; count of bases not matched to a gene: 7. Germline values: CDR1 WSHSY, CDR2 SAAADI. CDR3 nucleotides: TGCGCCAGCAGATTAGGACAGGGAAGCTCCTACGAGCAGTACTTC. Translated, it gives CASRLGQGSSYEQYF.

The V call is TRBV18, the J call TRBJ2-2; 7 bases are shared with TRBD2. Germline CDR1 reads KGHSH; CDR2 reads LQKENI. The V segment lost 3 bases and the J segment 4 bases; nucleotides outside the gene matches: 5. The CDR3 length is 15 residues. In DNA, the CDR3 is TGTGCCAGCTCACCTTCGCGGGAGACCACCGGGGAGCTGTTTTTT. Translated: CASSPSRETTGELFF.

The chain has TRBV2 and TRBJ1-1, with 8 bases matching TRBD1. Unmatched junction bases numbered 2, after V lost 7 bases and J lost 1 base. Per germline, CDR1 SNHLY and CDR2 FYNNEI. This CDR3 comprises 13 residues. For the CDR3, the DNA is TGTGCCAGCATTGACAGGGGGAACACTGAAGCTTTCTTT. As protein: CASIDRGNTEAFF.

V and J are TRBV30 and TRBJ1-5; 8 bases are shared with TRBD1. Germline CDR1 is GTSNPN and CDR2 is SVGIG (reference sequence). The CDR3 is 15 amino acids. The junction had 9 bases not matched to a gene; V was cut back by 5 bases and J by 3 bases. The CDR3 coding sequence is TGTGCCTGGTCAGGAGGACAGGGAATCAATCAGCCCCAGCATTTT. It encodes CAWSGGQGINQPQHF.

The rearrangement joins TRBV6-6 to TRBJ1-4; no definite D call. This CDR3 spans 13 amino acids. Trimming stripped 0 bases from V and 5 bases from J, with 4 bases between. Germline CDR1 reads MNHNY; CDR2 reads SVGAGI (reference sequence). The CDR3 bases are TGTGCCAGCAGTTACTCGATAAATGAAAAACTGTTTTTT. It translates to CASSYSINEKLFF.

V and J are TRBV9 and TRBJ2-5; D assignment may be TRBD1 or TRBD2 (7 bases each). V lost 4 bases and J lost 2, with 15 bases in between. Germline V CDR1 and CDR2: SGDLS, YYNGEE. This CDR3 region has 15 residues. In nucleotides, the CDR3 is TGTGCCAGCAGCTCTCAGGGGGGAGGGCAAGAGACCCAGTACTTC. Protein: CASSSQGGGQETQYF.

The chain links TRBV4-3 to TRBJ2-6, with a tentative D call TRBD1 (6 bases). There are 18 residues in the CDR3. Trimming shortened V by 3 bases and J by 1 base, and 16 bases separated the two germline ends. The germline V gene encodes CDR1 LGHNA and CDR2 YSLEER. CDR3 DNA: TGCGCCAGCAGCCAGACACAAAGTGGACAGTCTGGGGCCAACGTCCTGACTTTC. This translates into CASSQTQSGQSGANVLTF.

This chain links TRBV5-4 with TRBJ1-2, with D possibly being TRBD1 (5 bases). The CDR3 loop spans 14 amino acids. The V and J ends lost 4 bases and 4 bases respectively, with 14 bases between them. Germline V CDR1 and CDR2: SGHNT, YYREEE (reference sequence). The CDR3 coding sequence is TGTGCCAGCAGCGGACAACAAGGAGCCTATGGCTACACCTTC. Translated, it gives CASSGQQGAYGYTF.

The chain combines TRBV30 with TRBJ2-3; 7 nucleotides line up with TRBD1. Germline assignment: CDR1 GTSNPN and CDR2 SVGIG (reference sequence). Trimming took 4 bases from V and 1 from J; bases not matched to a gene: 5. This CDR3 region has 14 residues. DNA for the CDR3: TGTGCCTGGAAGACAGGGTTGGGCACAGATACGCAGTATTTT. The encoded protein is CAWKTGLGTDTQYF.

The chain combines TRBV11-3 with TRBJ2-5; 16 nucleotides line up with TRBD2. CDR1 and CDR2 from the germline V gene are SGHNT and YENEEA. Trimming removed 5 bases from V and 3 bases from J; junction bases left unmatched: 3. The CDR3 runs to 16 residues. In DNA, the CDR3 is TGTGCCAGCAGCAAAGGGACTAGCGGGAGGGAAGAGACCCAGTACTTC. It translates to CASSKGTSGREETQYF.

This clone was detected ten times or more. This rearrangement joins TRBV2 to TRBJ1-4; D ambiguous. The CDR3 is 15 residues long. V was trimmed by 7 bases and J by 6 bases, leaving 18 bases between them. Per the germline V gene, CDR1 is SNHLY and CDR2 is FYNNEI. CDR3 sequence reads: CASIPTGSKHEKLFF. The DNA of the CDR3 is TGTGCCAGCATCCCAACCGGGTCCAAACATGAAAAACTGTTTTTT.

The V gene is TRBV5-1, the J gene TRBJ2-1; possibly TRBD2 for D (5 bases). The CDR3 contains 14 residues. V gave up 5 bases and J gave up 8 bases, with 17 bases separating them. The germline CDR1 and CDR2 sequences are SGHRS and YFSETQ. CDR3 nucleotide sequence: TGCGCCAGCAGTTTTGTGGGTCTAGCCTATGAGCAGTTCTTC. It specifies CASSFVGLAYEQFF.

The gene calls are TRBV5-4 and TRBJ2-7, with 8 bases fitting TRBD1. The CDR3 runs 14 residues. Germline V lookup: CDR1 SGHNT, CDR2 YYREEE (reference sequence). With V trimmed by 2 bases and J by 5 bases, 6 bases remained unmatched. The CDR3 region is CASSFSGQGNEQYF. CDR3 nucleotide sequence: TGTGCCAGCAGCTTCTCCGGACAGGGTAACGAGCAGTACTTC.

V usage is TRBV7-2 and J usage is TRBJ1-5; 7 nucleotides line up with TRBD1. The CDR3 sequence is 16 residues long. Trimming removed 5 bases from V and 0 bases from J; junction bases left unmatched: 7. Per germline, CDR1 SGHTA and CDR2 FQGNSA. CDR3 DNA sequence: TGTGCCAGCAGCCCGAGACAGGGAAATAGCAATCAGCCCCAGCATTTT. Translating gives CASSPRQGNSNQPQHF.

The chain employs TRBV4-2 and TRBJ2-3, with 9 bases that match TRBD2. Per the germline V gene, CDR1 is LGHNA and CDR2 is YNFKEQ. The CDR3 totals 17 residues. With V trimmed by 0 bases and J by 2 bases, 6 bases remained unmatched. The CDR3 region is CASSQESAGGYTDTQYF. DNA of the CDR3: TGTGCCAGCAGCCAAGAATCTGCGGGAGGGTACACAGATACGCAGTATTTT.

The rearrangement links TRBV6-5 to TRBJ2-7; possibly TRBD1 or TRBD2 for D (5 bases each). Germline V gene sequence: CDR1 MNHEY, CDR2 SVGAGI. CDR3 size: 15 residues. With 0 bases removed from V and 3 bases from J, the gap between germline ends came to 12 bases. The CDR3 DNA reads as TGTGCCAGCAGTTACTCGAGAGGGCAGGGCTACGAGCAGTACTTC. Residues: CASSYSRGQGYEQYF.

The CDR3 bases are TGTGCCAGCAGTTATCCGGACAGGGGTTTTGAAAAACTGTTTTTT. Translating gives CASSYPDRGFEKLFF. This chain joins TRBV6-7 and TRBJ1-4, with TRBD1 matching 9 bases. TRBV6-7 is an open reading frame, and its role is uncertain. CDR3 size: 15 residues. V was clipped by 3 bases and J by 7 bases; unmatched bases: 6.

This chain connects TRBV5-1 to TRBJ2-1; D remains ambiguous. The CDR3 is made up of 14 amino acids. The germline gives CDR1 SGHRS, CDR2 YFSETQ. Trimming cost V 0 bases and J 7 bases, with 11 bases left between them. The CDR3 DNA follows: TGCGCCAGCAGCTTGGGCCTAGATCTGAATGAGCAGTTCTTC. Translated, it gives CASSLGLDLNEQFF.

The chain has TRBV19 and TRBJ1-4, with D unresolved. V was shortened by 3 bases and J by 0 bases, with 20 bases between the two germline ends. The germline V gene has CDR1 LNHDA and CDR2 SQIVND (reference sequence). The CDR3 length is 19 residues. CDR3 amino acids: CASSIRRTSPAPTNEKLFF. For the CDR3, the DNA is TGTGCCAGTAGTATTAGAAGGACTTCACCAGCCCCAACTAATGAAAAACTGTTTTTT.

V is TRBV9 and J is TRBJ1-1, with TRBD1 matching 10 bases. The CDR3 totals 13 residues. CDR1 and CDR2 (germline): SGDLS, YYNGEE. Losses at the gene ends were 3 bases for V and 4 bases for J; bases not matched to a gene: 0. The CDR3: CASSGQGATEAFF. DNA for the CDR3: TGTGCCAGCAGCGGACAGGGGGCCACTGAAGCTTTCTTT.

The chain employs TRBV11-2 and TRBJ1-1, with D possibly being TRBD1 (5 bases). With 6 bases removed from V and 1 base from J, the gap between germline ends came to 12 bases. Germline-derived CDR1 and CDR2 are SGHAT and FQNNGV. CDR3 length: 14 amino acids. The CDR3 DNA reads TGTGCCAGCAGGCAGGAGGGGTGGAACACTGAAGCTTTCTTT. This translates into CASRQEGWNTEAFF. Variable domain in full (rest from reference TRBV11-2 and TRBJ1-1): EAGVAQSPRYKIIEKRQSVAFWCNPISGHATLYWYQQILGQGPKLLIQFQNNGVVDDSQLPKDRFSAERLKGVDSTLKIQPAKLEDSAVYLCASRQEGWNTEAFFGQGTRLTVV.

The chain carries TRBV7-2 and TRBJ2-5; TRBD2 matches at 10 bases. J gave up 3 bases and V 5 bases, and 12 bases lay outside the gene matches. CDR3 length: 17 amino acids. In germline, CDR1 is SGHTA, CDR2 FQGNSA. The CDR3 loop reads CASSPGLLLAGEETQYF. CDR3 in DNA: TGTGCCAGCAGCCCTGGATTGCTTCTAGCGGGAGAAGAGACCCAGTACTTC. The full variable domain, in which reference TRBV7-2 and TRBJ2-5 provide the parts outside the CDR3, is GAGVSQSPSNKVTEKGKDVELRCDPISGHTALYWYRQSLGQGLEFLIYFQGNSAPDKSGLPSDRFSAERTGGSVSTLTIQRTQQEDSAVYLCASSPGLLLAGEETQYFGPGTRLLVL.

For this clone: Other DNA sequences of this sample code for an identical CDR3. The chain carries TRBV29-1 and TRBJ2-7, with a weak D call TRBD2 (5 bases). This CDR3 has 14 amino acids. V lost 1 base and J 0 bases, leaving 10 bases between the germline ends. Germline V gene sequence: CDR1 SQVTM, CDR2 ANQGSEA. CDR3 residues: CSVEVGSGSYEQYF. The CDR3 bases are TGCAGCGTTGAAGTGGGGAGCGGCTCCTACGAGCAGTACTTC.

This chain uses TRBV6-5 with TRBJ2-3, with a tentative D call TRBD1 (6 bases). CDR1 is MNHEY and CDR2 is SVGAGI in the germline V gene. The CDR3 is made up of 15 amino acids. V lost 4 bases, J lost 0 bases, and 11 bases lay in between. The CDR3 loop is CASSSLGQSTDTQYF. CDR3 coding DNA: TGTGCCAGCAGTTCCCTCGGACAGAGCACAGATACGCAGTATTTT.

The rearrangement uses TRBV18 and TRBJ2-1; no clear D gene. CDR3 length: 13 residues. The V gene's germline CDR1 is KGHSH and CDR2 LQKENI. V was trimmed by 4 bases and J by 6 bases, leaving 10 bases between them. The CDR3 region has the DNA TGTGCCAGCTCACAAATACAAACCAATGAGCAGTTCTTC. This encodes CASSQIQTNEQFF. Full variable domain (missing parts from reference TRBV18 and TRBJ2-1): NAGVMQNPRHLVRRRGQEARLRCSPMKGHSHVYWYRQLPEEGLKFMVYLQKENIIDESGMPKERFSAEFPKEGPSILRIQQVVRGDSAAYFCASSQIQTNEQFFGPGTRLTVL.

The rearrangement joins TRBV5-1 to TRBJ2-2, with TRBD1 matching over 10 bases. This CDR3 is 15 amino acids long. Trimming removed 5 bases from V and 1 base from J; junction bases left unmatched: 2. Germline V CDR1 and CDR2: SGHRS, YFSETQ. The CDR3 loop is CASRWTGGNTGELFF. CDR3 DNA sequence: TGCGCCAGCAGGTGGACAGGGGGGAACACCGGGGAGCTGTTTTTT.

The rearrangement joins TRBV9 to TRBJ1-3; maybe TRBD1 (6 bases). V gave up 7 bases and J gave up 0 bases, with 11 bases separating them. CDR1 and CDR2 (germline): SGDLS, YYNGEE. The CDR3 runs to 14 residues. The CDR3, as DNA: TGTGCCAGCGGGCAGGGGAACTCTGGAAACACCATATATTTT. It encodes CASGQGNSGNTIYF.